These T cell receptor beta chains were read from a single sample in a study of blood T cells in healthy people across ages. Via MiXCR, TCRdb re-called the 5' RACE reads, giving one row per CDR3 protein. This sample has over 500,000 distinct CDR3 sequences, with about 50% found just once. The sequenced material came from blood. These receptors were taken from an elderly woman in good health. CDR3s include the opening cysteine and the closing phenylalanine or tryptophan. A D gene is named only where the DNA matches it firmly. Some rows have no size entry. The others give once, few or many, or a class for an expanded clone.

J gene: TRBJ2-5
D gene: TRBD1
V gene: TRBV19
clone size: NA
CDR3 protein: CASSRDRAHNEQYF
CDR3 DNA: TGTGCCAGTAGTAGGGACAGGGCCCACAATGAGCAGTACTTC

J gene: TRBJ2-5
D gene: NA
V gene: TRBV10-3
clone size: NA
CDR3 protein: CAISEKGQETQYF
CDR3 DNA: TGTGCCATCAGTGAGAAGGGACAAGAGACCCAGTACTTC

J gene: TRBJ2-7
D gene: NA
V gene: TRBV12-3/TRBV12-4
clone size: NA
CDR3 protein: CASSPRLGEQYF
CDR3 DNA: TGTGCCAGCAGTCCGAGACTAGGGGAGCAGTACTTC

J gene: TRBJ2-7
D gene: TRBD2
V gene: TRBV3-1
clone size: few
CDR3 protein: CASSQVSSGRAYEQYF
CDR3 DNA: TGTGCCAGCAGCCAAGTTTCCAGCGGGAGGGCCTACGAGCAGTACTTC

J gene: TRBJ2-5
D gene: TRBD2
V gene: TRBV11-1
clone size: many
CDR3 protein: CASSFRTSAQETQYF
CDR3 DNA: TGTGCCAGCAGCTTCCGGACTAGCGCGCAAGAGACCCAGTACTTC

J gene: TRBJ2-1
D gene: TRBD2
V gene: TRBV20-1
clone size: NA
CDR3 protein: CRGTSGGLFEEQFF
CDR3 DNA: TGCAGGGGGACTAGCGGGGGCCTATTCGAAGAGCAGTTCTTC

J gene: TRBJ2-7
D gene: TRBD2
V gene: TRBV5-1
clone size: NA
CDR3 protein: CASSLGTIYEQYF
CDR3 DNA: TGCGCCAGCAGCTTAGGGACTATATACGAGCAGTACTTC

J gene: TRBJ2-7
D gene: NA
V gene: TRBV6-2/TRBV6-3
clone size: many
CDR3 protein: CASNSPRRGFYEQYF
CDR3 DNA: TGTGCCAGCAACTCACCTAGGAGGGGATTCTACGAGCAGTACTTC

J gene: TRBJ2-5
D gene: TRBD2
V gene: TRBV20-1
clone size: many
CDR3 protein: CSAGRSSGGIQETQYF
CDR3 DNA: TGCAGTGCTGGCAGGTCTAGCGGGGGCATTCAAGAGACCCAGTACTTC

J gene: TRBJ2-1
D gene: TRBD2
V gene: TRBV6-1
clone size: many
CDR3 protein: CASSPLAGAFQFF
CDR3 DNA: TGTGCCAGCAGTCCACTAGCGGGGGCCTTTCAGTTCTTC

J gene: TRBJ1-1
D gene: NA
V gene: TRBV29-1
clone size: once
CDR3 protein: CSVVRQAVNTEAFF
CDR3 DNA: TGCAGCGTTGTCCGACAGGCGGTGAACACTGAAGCTTTCTTT

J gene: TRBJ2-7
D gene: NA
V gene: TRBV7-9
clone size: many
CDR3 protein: CASSSGSAGYYEQYF
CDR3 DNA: TGTGCCAGCAGCTCTGGTTCGGCGGGTTACTACGAGCAGTACTTC

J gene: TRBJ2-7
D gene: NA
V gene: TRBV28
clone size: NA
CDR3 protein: CASSLGRQGAYEQYF
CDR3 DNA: TGCGCCAGCAGTTTGGGGCGCCAGGGTGCCTACGAGCAGTACTTC

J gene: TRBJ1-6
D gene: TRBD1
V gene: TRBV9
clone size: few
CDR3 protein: CASSVDGGTGDSPLHF
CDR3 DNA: TGTGCCAGCAGCGTAGATGGGGGGACAGGGGATTCACCCCTCCACTTT

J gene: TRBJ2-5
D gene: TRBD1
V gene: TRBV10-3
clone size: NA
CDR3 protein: CAISYPGQGREETQYF
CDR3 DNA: TGTGCCATCAGCTACCCGGGACAGGGACGTGAGGAGACCCAGTACTTC

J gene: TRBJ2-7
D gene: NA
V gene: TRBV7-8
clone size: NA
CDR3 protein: CASSLALTSEGEQYF
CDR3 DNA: TGTGCCAGCAGCTTAGCTTTGACGTCGGAGGGCGAGCAGTACTTC

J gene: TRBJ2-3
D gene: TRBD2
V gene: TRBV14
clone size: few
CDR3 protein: CASSQDRGGVPDTQYF
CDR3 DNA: TGTGCCAGCAGCCAAGACCGGGGAGGGGTTCCAGATACGCAGTATTTT

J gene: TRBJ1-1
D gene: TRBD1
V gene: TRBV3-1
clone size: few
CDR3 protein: CASRLGTGEAFF
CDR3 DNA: TGTGCCAGCAGGCTCGGGACAGGGGAAGCTTTCTTT

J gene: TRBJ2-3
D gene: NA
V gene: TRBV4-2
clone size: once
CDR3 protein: CASSQEPVLHASTDTQYF
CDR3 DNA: TGTGCCAGCAGCCAAGAGCCCGTGTTACACGCTAGCACAGATACGCAGTATTTT

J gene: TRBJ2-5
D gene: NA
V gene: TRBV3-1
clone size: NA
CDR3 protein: CTSSHAGSSETQYF
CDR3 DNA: TGTACCAGCAGCCATGCAGGGTCCTCAGAGACCCAGTACTTC

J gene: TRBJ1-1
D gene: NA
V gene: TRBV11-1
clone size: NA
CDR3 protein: CASSLDVINTEAFF
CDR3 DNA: TGTGCCAGCAGCTTAGATGTCATAAACACTGAAGCTTTCTTT

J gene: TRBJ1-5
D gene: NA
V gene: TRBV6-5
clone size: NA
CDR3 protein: CASSQAGRWEQPQHF
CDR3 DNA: TGTGCCAGCAGCCAGGCCGGGCGATGGGAACAGCCCCAGCATTTT

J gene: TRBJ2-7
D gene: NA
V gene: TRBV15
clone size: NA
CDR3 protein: CATSVGQTLDYEQYF
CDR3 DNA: TGTGCCACCAGCGTGGGACAAACCTTAGACTACGAGCAGTACTTC

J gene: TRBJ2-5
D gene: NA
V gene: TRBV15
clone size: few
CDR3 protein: CATSRDHGEETQYF
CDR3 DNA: TGTGCCACCAGCAGAGATCACGGGGAAGAGACCCAGTACTTC

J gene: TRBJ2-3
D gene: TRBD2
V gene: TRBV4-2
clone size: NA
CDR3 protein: CASSQPVRGGSVADTQYF
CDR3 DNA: TGTGCCAGCAGCCAACCCGTGCGGGGGGGGTCGGTGGCAGATACGCAGTATTTT

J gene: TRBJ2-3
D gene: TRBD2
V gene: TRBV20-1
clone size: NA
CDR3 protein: CSAQRGGPADTQYF
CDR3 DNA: TGCAGTGCTCAGCGGGGTGGGCCAGCGGATACGCAGTATTTT

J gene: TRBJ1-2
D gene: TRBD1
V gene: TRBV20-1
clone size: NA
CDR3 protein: CSARDYGGGAKGYTF
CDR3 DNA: TGCAGTGCTAGAGATTACGGAGGGGGCGCGAAGGGCTACACCTTC

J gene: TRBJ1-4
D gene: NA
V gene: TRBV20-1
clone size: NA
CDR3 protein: CSAPELWGEKLFF
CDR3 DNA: TGCAGTGCACCTGAGCTTTGGGGAGAAAAACTGTTTTTT

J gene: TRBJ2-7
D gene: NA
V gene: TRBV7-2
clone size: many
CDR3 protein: CASSRTGYEQYF
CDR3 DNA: TGTGCCAGCAGTAGAACAGGGTACGAGCAGTACTTC

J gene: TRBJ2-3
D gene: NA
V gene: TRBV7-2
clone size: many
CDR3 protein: CAGGTGEADTQYF
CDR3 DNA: TGTGCCGGGGGTACAGGGGAGGCAGATACGCAGTATTTT

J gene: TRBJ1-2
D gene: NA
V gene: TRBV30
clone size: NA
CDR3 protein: CAWSPGPSNYGYTF
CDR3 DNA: TGTGCCTGGAGTCCGGGGCCCTCTAACTATGGCTACACCTTC

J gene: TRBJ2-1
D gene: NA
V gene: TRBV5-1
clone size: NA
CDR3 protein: CASSLGTGVGNERFF
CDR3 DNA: TGCGCCAGCAGCTTGGGAACGGGAGTGGGAAATGAGCGGTTCTTC

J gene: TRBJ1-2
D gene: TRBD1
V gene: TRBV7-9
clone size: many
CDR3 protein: CASSAGQGGDGYTF
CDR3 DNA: TGTGCCAGCAGCGCGGGACAGGGGGGGGATGGCTACACCTTC

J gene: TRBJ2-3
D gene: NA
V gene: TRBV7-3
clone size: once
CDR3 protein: CASSSSGETSDDTQYF
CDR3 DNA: TGTGCCAGCAGCTCAAGCGGTGAGACTTCAGACGATACGCAGTATTTT

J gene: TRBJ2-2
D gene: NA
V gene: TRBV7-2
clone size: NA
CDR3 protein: CASVGPGELFF
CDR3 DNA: TGTGCCAGCGTAGGGCCCGGGGAGCTGTTTTTT

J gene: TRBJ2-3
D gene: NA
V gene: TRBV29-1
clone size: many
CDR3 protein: CSVEQGGTDTQYF
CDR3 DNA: TGCAGCGTTGAGCAGGGGGGAACAGATACGCAGTATTTT

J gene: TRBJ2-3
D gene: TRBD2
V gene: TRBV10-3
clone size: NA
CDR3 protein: CAISEPPASGGVLTDTQYF
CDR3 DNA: TGTGCCATCAGTGAACCCCCGGCTAGCGGGGGGGTTCTCACAGATACGCAGTATTTT

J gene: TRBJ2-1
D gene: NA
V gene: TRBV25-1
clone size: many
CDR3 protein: CASRPDRRWGAYNEQFF
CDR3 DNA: TGTGCCAGCAGACCGGACCGACGGTGGGGCGCCTACAATGAGCAGTTCTTC

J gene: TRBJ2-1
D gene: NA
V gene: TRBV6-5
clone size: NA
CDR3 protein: CASTRGFSSEQFF
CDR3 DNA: TGTGCCAGCACGCGGGGTTTCAGTTCTGAGCAGTTCTTC

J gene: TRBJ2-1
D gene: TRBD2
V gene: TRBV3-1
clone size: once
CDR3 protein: CASSQGRGGNEQFF
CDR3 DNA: TGTGCCAGCAGCCAAGGACGCGGGGGTAATGAGCAGTTCTTC

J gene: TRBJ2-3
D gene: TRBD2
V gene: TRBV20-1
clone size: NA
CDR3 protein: CSARDTLAGVYTQYF
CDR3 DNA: TGCAGTGCTAGAGATACACTAGCGGGAGTATATACGCAGTATTTT

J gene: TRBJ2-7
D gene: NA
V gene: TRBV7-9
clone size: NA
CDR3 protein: CASSLWGSSSYEQYF
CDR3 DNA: TGTGCCAGCAGCTTATGGGGGTCGAGCTCCTACGAGCAGTACTTC

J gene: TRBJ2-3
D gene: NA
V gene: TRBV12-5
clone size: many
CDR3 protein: CASGLVQGGADTQYF
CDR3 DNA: TGTGCTAGTGGTTTGGTACAGGGAGGCGCAGATACGCAGTATTTT

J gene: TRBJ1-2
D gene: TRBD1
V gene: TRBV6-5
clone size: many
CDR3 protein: CASSSPGQPNYGYTF
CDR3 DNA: TGTGCCAGCAGTTCCCCGGGACAGCCTAATTATGGCTACACCTTC

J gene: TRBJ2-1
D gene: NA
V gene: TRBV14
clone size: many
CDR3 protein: CASSQDMGGSQFF
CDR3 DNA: TGTGCCAGCAGCCAAGATATGGGAGGTTCGCAGTTCTTC

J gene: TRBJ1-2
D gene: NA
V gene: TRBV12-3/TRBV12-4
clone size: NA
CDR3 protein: CASSPLTGIYGYTF
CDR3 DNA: TGTGCCAGCAGTCCCTTAACAGGGATCTATGGCTACACCTTC

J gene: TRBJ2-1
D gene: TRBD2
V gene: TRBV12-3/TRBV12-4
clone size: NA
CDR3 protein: CASSISGGEQFF
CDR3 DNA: TGTGCCAGCAGTATTAGCGGGGGTGAGCAGTTCTTC

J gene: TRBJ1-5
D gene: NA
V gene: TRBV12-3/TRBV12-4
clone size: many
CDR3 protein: CASSIQGENQPQHF
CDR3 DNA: TGTGCCAGCAGTATACAGGGAGAGAATCAGCCCCAGCATTTT

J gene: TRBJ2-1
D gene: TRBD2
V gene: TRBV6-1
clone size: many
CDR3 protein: CASSHRLAGGPSGFF
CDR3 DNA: TGTGCCAGCAGCCACAGACTAGCGGGAGGGCCTTCGGGGTTCTTC

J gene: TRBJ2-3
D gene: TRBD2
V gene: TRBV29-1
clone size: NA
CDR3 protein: CSVLPTGTITDTQYF
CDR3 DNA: TGCAGCGTCTTGCCAACCGGGACTATCACAGATACGCAGTATTTT

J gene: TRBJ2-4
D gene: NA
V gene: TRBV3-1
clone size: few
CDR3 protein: CASSPSGDNIQYF
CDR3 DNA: TGTGCCAGCAGCCCCTCCGGGGATAACATTCAGTACTTC

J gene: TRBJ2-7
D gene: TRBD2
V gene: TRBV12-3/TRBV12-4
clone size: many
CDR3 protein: CATSRGGSLNEQYF
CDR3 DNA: TGTGCCACCTCCCGAGGCGGGAGTCTCAACGAGCAGTACTTC

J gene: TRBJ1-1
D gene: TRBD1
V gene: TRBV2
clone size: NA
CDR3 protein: CASSRRQGRNTEAFF
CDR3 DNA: TGTGCCAGCAGTCGACGACAGGGGAGAAACACTGAAGCTTTCTTT

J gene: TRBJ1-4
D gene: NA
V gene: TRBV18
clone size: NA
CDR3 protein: CASSPQQGGEKLFF
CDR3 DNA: TGTGCCAGCTCACCACAACAGGGCGGTGAAAAACTGTTTTTT

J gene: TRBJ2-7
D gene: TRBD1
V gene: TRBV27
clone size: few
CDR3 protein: CASSRTGAPYEQYF
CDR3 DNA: TGTGCCAGCAGTCGGACAGGGGCCCCCTACGAGCAGTACTTC